What follows are 31 T cell receptor beta chains derived from one specimen sequenced in a study of cytomegalovirus exposure and HLA in healthy donors. PCR was performed using 60 Vbeta and 13 Jbeta primers. Sequencing used immunoSEQ multiplex PCR; TCRdb keeps in-frame clones, though not all of them. The table has around 180,000 clones, around 77% seen once. The specimen was PBMCs. These receptors were obtained from a man aged 55 to 70 in good health and CMV-seronegative.

This clone was seen a few times. The chain uses TRBV5-1 and TRBJ1-1; D may be TRBD1 (6 bases). The length of the CDR3 is 17 residues. Germline-derived CDR1 and CDR2 are SGHRS and YFSETQ. Between the trimmed V and J ends, which lost 0 bases and 3 bases, there was a span of 18 bases. CDR3 in DNA: TGCGCCAGCAGCTTGGAAGGAATTGGGGCAGGGGACACTGAAGCTTTCTTT. Residues: CASSLEGIGAGDTEAFF.

This clone was seen a handful of times. The chain links TRBV6-5 to TRBJ2-1; TRBD2 agrees at 9 bases. This CDR3 spans 14 amino acids. Germline CDR1 reads MNHEY; CDR2 reads SVGAGI. V shed 8 bases and J 5 bases; nucleotides not matched to a gene: 7. CDR3 sequence: CASAISGGNNEQFF. The CDR3 DNA reads TGTGCCAGCGCGATCAGCGGGGGGAACAATGAGCAGTTCTTC.

The J gene is TRBJ2-7, the V gene TRBV28; TRBD2 agrees at 8 bases. The CDR3 is 14 amino acids. The J segment lost 3 bases and the V segment lost 5 bases, leaving 6 bases of the junction unmatched. Germline CDR1 and CDR2: MDHEN and SYDVKM. The CDR3 spells CASSPSGLGYEQYF. For the CDR3, the DNA is TGTGCCAGCAGTCCGTCGGGACTAGGCTACGAGCAGTACTTC.

The chain uses TRBV14 and TRBJ2-5; TRBD1 aligns across 9 bases. Germline lookup yields CDR1 SGHDN and CDR2 FVKESK. The junction had 3 bases not matched to a gene; V was cut back by 2 bases and J by 2 bases. This CDR3 region has 15 residues. CDR3: CASSQTGGVQETQYF. CDR3 DNA: TGTGCCAGCAGCCAAACAGGGGGCGTGCAAGAGACCCAGTACTTC.

The chain has TRBV11-2 and TRBJ2-3; 9 positions agree with TRBD2. Unmatched junction bases numbered 9, after V lost 0 bases and J lost 5 bases. Germline CDR1 SGHAT, CDR2 FQNNGV. The CDR3 is 17 amino acids. This CDR3 reads CASSLDLAGGARDTQYF. The CDR3 DNA reads TGTGCCAGCAGCTTAGACTTGGCGGGGGGGGCCAGAGATACGCAGTATTTT.

This CDR3 reads CASSVGSGRPSEQYF. As DNA, the CDR3 is TGTGCCAGTAGTGTGGGTAGCGGGAGGCCCTCCGAGCAGTACTTC. This rearrangement joins TRBV19 to TRBJ2-7; TRBD2 matches 10 bases. Germline CDR1 reads LNHDA; CDR2 reads SQIVND (reference sequence). V was clipped by 5 bases and J by 6 bases; unmatched bases: 10. This CDR3 has 15 amino acids.

The rearrangement joins TRBV21-1 to TRBJ2-4; the table's D call of TRBD2 was not tested on the DNA. TRBV21-1 is a documented pseudogene. CDR3 length: 15 amino acids. DNA for the CDR3: TGTGCCAGCAGCTCGACTAGCGAAGCCAAAAACATTCAGTACTTC. The encoded protein is CASSSTSEAKNIQYF.

The CDR3 nucleotides are TGTGCCAGCAGCTTCCCGGGGAACTACGAGCAGTACTTC. Translated, it gives CASSFPGNYEQYF. The J gene is TRBJ2-7, the V gene TRBV11-2, with a possible D match to TRBD2 (5 bases). Germline CDR1 is SGHAT and CDR2 is FQNNGV. The V and J ends lost 3 bases and 3 bases respectively, with 9 bases between them. This CDR3 has 13 amino acids.

The V call is TRBV7-2, the J call TRBJ2-1; maybe TRBD2 (5 bases). Between the trimmed V and J ends, which lost 4 bases and 10 bases, there was a span of 14 bases. The CDR3 spans 13 residues. The germline V gene encodes CDR1 SGHTA and CDR2 FQGNSA. The CDR3 loop reads CASSSGLRREQFF. CDR3 bases: TGTGCCAGCAGCTCCGGACTTCGTCGGGAGCAGTTCTTC. Variable domain in full (rest from reference TRBV7-2 and TRBJ2-1): GAGVSQSPSNKVTEKGKDVELRCDPISGHTALYWYRQSLGQGLEFLIYFQGNSAPDKSGLPSDRFSAERTGGSVSTLTIQRTQQEDSAVYLCASSSGLRREQFFGPGTRLTVL.

V is TRBV13 and J is TRBJ1-1; 12 nucleotides align to TRBD1. The CDR3 is made up of 16 amino acids. The germline gives CDR1 PRHDT, CDR2 FYEKMQ (reference sequence). V shed 5 bases and J 3 bases; nucleotides not matched to a gene: 7. The CDR3 coding sequence is TGTGCCAGCAGCCGGGACAGGGGGCGTCGCCACACTGAAGCTTTCTTT. It specifies CASSRDRGRRHTEAFF.

The chain carries TRBV6-5 and TRBJ1-4; D is possibly TRBD1 (5 bases). Germline CDR1 and CDR2: MNHEY and SVGAGI. CDR3 length equals 14 residues. V shed 6 bases and J shed 0 bases, with 8 bases lying between them. The CDR3 sequence is CASRDNPTNEKLFF. The CDR3, as DNA: TGTGCCAGCAGGGACAACCCAACTAATGAAAAACTGTTTTTT.

This clone was seen just once. The rearrangement joins TRBV19 to TRBJ2-3; no clear D gene. With 2 bases removed from V and 0 bases from J, the gap between germline ends came to 24 bases. The CDR3 runs 20 residues. In germline, CDR1 is LNHDA, CDR2 SQIVND (reference sequence). CDR3 amino acids: CASSIPPGPVGALSTDTQYF. CDR3 sequence (DNA): TGTGCCAGTAGTATACCTCCCGGTCCGGTGGGCGCGCTAAGCACAGATACGCAGTATTTT.

V and J are TRBV6-5 and TRBJ1-1; D call uncertain. The V end lost 2 bases, the J end lost 0 bases, and 4 bases lay between the germline ends. The length of the CDR3 is 13 residues. Germline assignment: CDR1 MNHEY and CDR2 SVGAGI. CDR3 sequence (DNA): TGTGCCAGCAGTTACCTAATGAACACTGAAGCTTTCTTT. Amino acid sequence: CASSYLMNTEAFF.

The J gene is TRBJ1-3, the V gene TRBV7-9, with a possible D match to TRBD1 (5 bases). The germline V gene encodes CDR1 SEHNR and CDR2 FQNEAQ (reference sequence). The CDR3 consists of 14 residues. The germline V and J ends were trimmed by 4 bases and 3 bases, with 10 bases remaining between them. The CDR3 bases are TGTGCCAGCAGCTCAGCGGGGCTTGGAAACACCATATATTTT. It translates to CASSSAGLGNTIYF. Full variable domain (remainder filled in from reference TRBV7-9 and TRBJ1-3): DTGVSQNPRHKITKRGQNVTFRCDPISEHNRLYWYRQTLGQGPEFLTYFQNEAQLEKSRLLSDRFSAERPKGSFSTLEIQRTEQGDSAMYLCASSSAGLGNTIYFGEGSWLTVV.

V and J are TRBV5-4 and TRBJ2-2, with D perhaps TRBD1 (6 bases). Germline V gene data show CDR1 as SGHNT and CDR2 as YYREEE (reference sequence). V was pared by 0 bases and J by 4 bases, with 13 bases between. The CDR3 has 16 amino acids. DNA of the CDR3: TGTGCCAGCAGCTTGGAATACAGGGTCGGCACCGGGGAGCTGTTTTTT. It translates to CASSLEYRVGTGELFF.

The V call is TRBV4-1, the J call TRBJ1-5; D is perhaps TRBD1 (5 bases). The V end lost 3 bases, the J end lost 5 bases, and 11 bases lay between the germline ends. The length of the CDR3 is 14 residues. CDR1 is MGHRA, CDR2 YSYEKL, per germline. The CDR3 DNA reads TGCGCCAGCAGCCAGGATGGGGCGGATCAGCCCCAGCATTTT. Translation gives CASSQDGADQPQHF.

The CDR3 spells CASSPDRGWYEQYF. The DNA for the CDR3 is TGTGCCAGCAGCCCGGACAGGGGGTGGTACGAGCAGTACTTC. The chain links TRBV5-6 to TRBJ2-7; 10 nucleotides agree with TRBD1. The CDR3 has 14 residues. Per germline, CDR1 SGHDT and CDR2 YYEEEE. With V trimmed by 4 bases and J by 4 bases, 5 bases remained unmatched.

The genes are TRBV28 and TRBJ2-3, with D unresolved. V gave up 5 bases and J gave up 0 bases, with 12 bases separating them. The CDR3 spans 15 residues. Per the germline V gene, CDR1 is MDHEN and CDR2 is SYDVKM. The CDR3: CASSPDGVSTDTQYF. The CDR3 nucleotides are TGTGCCAGCAGTCCCGACGGAGTTAGCACAGATACGCAGTATTTT.

J is TRBJ2-1 and V is TRBV19, with TRBD2 matching over 13 bases. Germline loops: CDR1 LNHDA, CDR2 SQIVND (reference sequence). Trimming took 6 bases from V and 4 from J; bases not matched to a gene: 3. The CDR3 contains 15 residues. For the CDR3, the DNA is TGTGCCAGTAGCCCGGGACTAGCGGGATACAATGAGCAGTTCTTC. Amino acid sequence: CASSPGLAGYNEQFF.

Concerning this clone itself: Additional DNA sequences in this sample encode the identical CDR3. The J gene is TRBJ1-2, the V gene TRBV5-1; D ambiguous. The CDR3 loop spans 13 amino acids. Germline V gives CDR1 SGHRS, CDR2 YFSETQ. Trimming removed 4 bases at V and 2 bases at J, with 9 bases between. Written as DNA, the CDR3 is TGCGCCAGCAGCCCGGTTCGCAACTATGGCTACACCTTC. This codes for CASSPVRNYGYTF.

V gene TRBV19 combines with J gene TRBJ2-5; the match to TRBD2 covers 10 bases. The length of the CDR3 is 15 residues. Germline CDR1 and CDR2: LNHDA and SQIVND (reference sequence). V trimming: 5 bases; J trimming: 2 bases; junction bases outside the gene matches: 5. CDR3 sequence reads: CASSVILAGQETQYF. The CDR3 nucleotides are TGTGCCAGTAGTGTCATACTAGCGGGGCAAGAGACCCAGTACTTC.

There are a few counts of this clone. The chain carries TRBV2 and TRBJ2-5, with TRBD2 matching 10 bases. Germline V gene sequence: CDR1 SNHLY, CDR2 FYNNEI. V lost 6 bases to trimming and J lost 5 bases; unmatched junction nucleotides: 9. The CDR3 covers 15 residues. CDR3 loop: CASRIGLAERETQYF. The CDR3 DNA follows: TGTGCCAGCAGAATCGGACTAGCGGAGCGGGAGACCCAGTACTTC.

The chain links TRBV7-2 to TRBJ2-5; the match to TRBD1 covers 7 bases. The last part of the DNA fits TRBJ2-7 better; the J call may be wrong. Germline CDR1 reads SGHTA; CDR2 reads FQGNSA. CDR3 length equals 12 residues. CDR3 sequence (DNA): TGTGCCAGCAGCTTGACAGGGTACGAGCAGTACTTC. Translated, it gives CASSLTGYEQYF.

This chain joins TRBV30 and TRBJ2-7; perhaps TRBD1 as D (6 bases). The germline gives CDR1 GTSNPN, CDR2 SVGIG (reference sequence). The CDR3 loop spans 15 amino acids. V shed 3 bases and J shed 2 bases, with 17 bases lying between them. The CDR3 sequence: CAWRALSGVPYEQYF. The DNA for the CDR3 is TGTGCCTGGAGGGCCCTATCAGGGGTCCCCTACGAGCAGTACTTC.

The rearrangement links TRBV7-8 to TRBJ1-1; weak D call: TRBD1 (6 bases). Trimming took 4 bases from V and 7 from J, leaving 10 bases between them. Germline CDR1 reads SGHVS; CDR2 reads FQNEAQ. There are 12 residues in the CDR3. CDR3 bases: TGTGCCAGCAGCTCACAGGGAAGTGAAGCTTTCTTT. Translation: CASSSQGSEAFF.

This clone came up once. This sequence joins TRBV28 and TRBJ2-7; D possibly corresponds to TRBD1 (7 bases). The CDR3 sequence is 17 residues long. V was trimmed by 6 bases and J by 2 bases, leaving 23 bases between them. CDR1 is MDHEN, CDR2 SYDVKM, per germline. CDR3 residues: CASSPRRQGLSAYEQYF. CDR3 nucleotide sequence: TGTGCCAGCAGCCCTAGGCGACAGGGACTGTCGGCCTACGAGCAGTACTTC.

The chain combines TRBV27 with TRBJ2-2; D not resolved. Germline V lookup: CDR1 MNHEY, CDR2 SMNVEV (reference sequence). V lost 2 bases and J 4 bases, leaving 8 bases between the germline ends. This CDR3 comprises 14 residues. The CDR3 region has the DNA TGTGCCAGCAGTTTACGAGAGAGCACCGGGGAGCTGTTTTTT. Amino acids: CASSLRESTGELFF.

The rearrangement joins TRBV30 to TRBJ1-5, with 10 bases lining up with TRBD1. The CDR3 is 16 residues long. With V trimmed by 0 bases and J by 1 base, 3 bases remained unmatched. The germline gives CDR1 GTSNPN, CDR2 SVGIG (reference sequence). The DNA for the CDR3 is TGTGCCTGGAGTGTACGACAGGGGGCGAGCAATCAGCCCCAGCATTTT. Translation gives CAWSVRQGASNQPQHF. The full variable domain, its missing parts supplied by reference TRBV30 and TRBJ1-5, is SQTIHQWPATLVQPVGSPLSLECTVEGTSNPNLYWYRQAAGRGLQLLFYSVGIGQISSEVPQNLSASRPQDRQFILSSKKLLLSDSGFYLCAWSVRQGASNQPQHFGDGTRLSIL.

The chain combines TRBV4-1 with TRBJ1-6; 8 nucleotides align to TRBD1. V was pared by 1 base and J by 15 bases, with 11 bases of the junction left unmatched. The CDR3 has 15 amino acids. Germline-derived CDR1 and CDR2 are MGHRA and YSYEKL. DNA of the CDR3: TGCGCCAGCAGCCAAGTTCGGGACAGGCGGCGGGACCTCCACTTT. Protein: CASSQVRDRRRDLHF.

The chain carries TRBV27 and TRBJ2-1; D is ambiguous. The ends were cut back, 6 bases at V and 10 bases at J, with 19 bases in the middle. This CDR3 is built from 14 residues. Germline CDR1 and CDR2: MNHEY and SMNVEV (reference sequence). The CDR3 spells CASRFREPASEQFF. The CDR3 DNA is TGTGCCAGCAGGTTCCGCGAACCTGCAAGCGAGCAGTTCTTC.

The V gene is TRBV13, the J gene TRBJ1-1; D is undetermined. Germline V gene data show CDR1 as PRHDT and CDR2 as FYEKMQ (reference sequence). CDR3 length equals 15 residues. V lost 1 base, J lost 2 bases, and 11 bases lay in between. CDR3 DNA: TGTGCCAGCAGCTTAGAGCCACCGACAAACACTGAAGCTTTCTTT. This encodes CASSLEPPTNTEAFF.